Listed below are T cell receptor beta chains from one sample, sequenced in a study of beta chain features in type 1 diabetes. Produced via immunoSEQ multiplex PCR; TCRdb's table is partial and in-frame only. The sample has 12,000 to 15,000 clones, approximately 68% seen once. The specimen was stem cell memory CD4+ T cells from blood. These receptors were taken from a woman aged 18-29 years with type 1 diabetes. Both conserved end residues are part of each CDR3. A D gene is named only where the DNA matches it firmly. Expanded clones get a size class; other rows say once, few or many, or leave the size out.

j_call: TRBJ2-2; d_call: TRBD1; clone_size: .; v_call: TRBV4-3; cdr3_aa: CASSNNRGTGELFF; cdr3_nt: TGCGCCAGCAGCAACAACAGGGGGACCGGGGAGCTGTTTTTT
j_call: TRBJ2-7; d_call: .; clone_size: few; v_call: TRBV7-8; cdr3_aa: CASSLVPGQTSYEQYF; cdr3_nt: TGTGCCAGCAGCTTAGTGCCCGGACAGACCTCCTACGAGCAGTACTTC
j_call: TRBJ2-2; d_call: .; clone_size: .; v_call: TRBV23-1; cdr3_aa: CASKSGTSSPGSCFF; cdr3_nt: .
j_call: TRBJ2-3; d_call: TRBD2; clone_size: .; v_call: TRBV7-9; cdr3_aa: CASSPRSSGLTDTQYF; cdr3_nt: TGTGCCAGCAGCCCGCGATCTAGCGGCCTCACAGATACGCAGTATTTT
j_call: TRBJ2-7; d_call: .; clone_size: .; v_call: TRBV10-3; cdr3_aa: CAISEEGGRGYEQYF; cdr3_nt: TGTGCCATCAGTGAAGAGGGGGGCAGGGGGTACGAGCAGTACTTC
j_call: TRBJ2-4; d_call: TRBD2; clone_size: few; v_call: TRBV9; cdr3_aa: CASSTHSGPSVGNIQYF; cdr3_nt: TGTGCCAGCAGCACTCATAGCGGGCCCTCCGTTGGAAACATTCAGTACTTC
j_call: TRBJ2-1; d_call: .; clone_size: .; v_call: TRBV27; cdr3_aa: CASTPGGSYNEQFF; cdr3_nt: TGTGCCAGCACTCCTGGAGGGTCCTACAATGAGCAGTTCTTC
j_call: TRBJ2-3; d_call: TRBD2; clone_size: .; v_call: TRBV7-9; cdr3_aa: CASSSRGGRIDTQYF; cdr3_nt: TGTGCCAGCAGCTCACGCGGGGGTCGAATAGATACGCAGTATTTT
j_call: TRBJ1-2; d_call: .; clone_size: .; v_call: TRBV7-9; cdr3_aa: CASSQNREGYGYTF; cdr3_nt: TGTGCCAGCAGCCAAAATCGGGAGGGTTATGGCTACACCTTC
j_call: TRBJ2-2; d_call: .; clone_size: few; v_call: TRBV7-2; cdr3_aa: CASSLPGRRATGELFF; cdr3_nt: TGTGCCAGCAGCTTACCCGGCCGGAGGGCGACCGGGGAGCTGTTTTTT
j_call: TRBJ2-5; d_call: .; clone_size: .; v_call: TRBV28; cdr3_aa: CASGRGPTQYF; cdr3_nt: TGTGCCAGCGGGCGGGGTCCGACCCAGTACTTC
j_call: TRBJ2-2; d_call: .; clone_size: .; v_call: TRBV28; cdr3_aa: CASSLRAGELFF; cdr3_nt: TGTGCCAGCAGTTTACGTGCCGGGGAGCTGTTTTTT
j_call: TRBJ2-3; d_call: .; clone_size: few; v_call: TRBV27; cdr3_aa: CANILPHTDTQYF; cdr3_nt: TGTGCCAACATTTTACCACACACAGATACGCAGTATTTT
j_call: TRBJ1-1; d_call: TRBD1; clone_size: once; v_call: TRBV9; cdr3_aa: CASSVEPGGTEAFF; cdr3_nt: TGTGCCAGCAGCGTAGAACCAGGGGGCACTGAAGCTTTCTTT
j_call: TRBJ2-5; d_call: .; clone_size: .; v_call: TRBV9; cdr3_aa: CASSLGAINQETQYF; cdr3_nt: TGTGCCAGCAGCCTTGGTGCGATCAACCAAGAGACCCAGTACTTC
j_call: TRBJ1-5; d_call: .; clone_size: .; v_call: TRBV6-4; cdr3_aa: CASSSFPGDNQPQHF; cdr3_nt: TGTGCCAGCAGTTCCTTCCCCGGGGACAATCAGCCCCAGCATTTT
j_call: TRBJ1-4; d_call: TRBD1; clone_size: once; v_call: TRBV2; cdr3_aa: CASVEGTGRFGKLFF; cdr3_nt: TGTGCCAGCGTGGAAGGGACAGGGAGATTCGGAAAACTGTTTTTT
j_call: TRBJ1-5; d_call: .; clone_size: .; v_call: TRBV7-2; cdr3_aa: CASSFSGMDQPQHF; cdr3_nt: TGTGCCAGCAGCTTTTCAGGGATGGATCAGCCCCAGCATTTT
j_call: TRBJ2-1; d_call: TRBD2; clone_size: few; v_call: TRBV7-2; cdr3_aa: CASSFHSGRAGNEQFF; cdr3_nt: TGTGCCAGCAGCTTTCATAGCGGGAGGGCCGGGAATGAGCAGTTCTTC
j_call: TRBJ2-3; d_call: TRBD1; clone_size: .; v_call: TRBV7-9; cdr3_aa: CASGPGQGMDTQYF; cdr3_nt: TGTGCCAGTGGGCCGGGACAGGGAATGGATACGCAGTATTTT
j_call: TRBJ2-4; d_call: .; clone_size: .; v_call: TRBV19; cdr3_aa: CASSIEGVRAKNIQYF; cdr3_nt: TGTGCCAGTAGTATAGAAGGGGTCCGAGCCAAAAACATTCAGTACTTC
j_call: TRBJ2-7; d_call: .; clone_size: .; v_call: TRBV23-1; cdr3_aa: CASSQSLVRYEQYF; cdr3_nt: TGCGCCAGCAGTCAATCTTTAGTGCGATACGAGCAGTACTTC
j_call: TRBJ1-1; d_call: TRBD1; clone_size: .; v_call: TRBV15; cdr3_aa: CATSRDRGLSEAFF; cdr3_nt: TGTGCCACCAGCAGAGACAGGGGGCTTTCTGAAGCTTTCTTT
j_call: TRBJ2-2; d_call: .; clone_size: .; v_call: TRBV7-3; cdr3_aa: CASSPSLTGELFF; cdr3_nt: TGTGCCAGCAGCCCTAGCCTCACCGGGGAGCTGTTTTTT
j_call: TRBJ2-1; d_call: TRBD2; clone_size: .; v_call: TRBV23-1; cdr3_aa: CASTRERGEHEQFF; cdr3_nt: TGCGCCAGCACCCGGGAACGGGGGGAGCATGAGCAGTTCTTC
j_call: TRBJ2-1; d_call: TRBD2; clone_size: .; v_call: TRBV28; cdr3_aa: CASSLRAGGNGFF; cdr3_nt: TGTGCCAGCAGTTTAAGGGCGGGGGGAAATGGGTTCTTC
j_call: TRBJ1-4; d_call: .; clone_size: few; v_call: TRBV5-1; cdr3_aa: CASSVRMTDTIEKLFF; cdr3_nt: TGCGCCAGCAGCGTACGTATGACAGACACTATAGAAAAACTGTTTTTT
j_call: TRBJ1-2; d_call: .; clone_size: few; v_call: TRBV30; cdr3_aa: CVARVNYGYTF; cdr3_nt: TGTGTCGCCAGGGTAAACTATGGCTACACCTTC
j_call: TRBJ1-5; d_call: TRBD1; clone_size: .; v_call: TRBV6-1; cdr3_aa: CASSGGQYDNQPQHF; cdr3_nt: TGTGCCAGCAGCGGGGGACAGTATGACAATCAGCCCCAGCATTTT
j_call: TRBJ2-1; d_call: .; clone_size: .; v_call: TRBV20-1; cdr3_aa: CRGQMGNEQFF; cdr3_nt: TGCAGAGGACAGATGGGCAATGAGCAGTTCTTC
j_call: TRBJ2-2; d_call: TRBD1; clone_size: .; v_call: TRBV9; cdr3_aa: CASSGRDRATGELFF; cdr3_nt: TGTGCCAGCAGCGGGAGGGACAGGGCCACCGGGGAGCTGTTTTTT
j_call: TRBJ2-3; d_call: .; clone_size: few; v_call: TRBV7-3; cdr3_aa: CASSPQGLTDTQYF; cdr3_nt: TGTGCCAGCAGCCCCCAGGGATTAACAGATACGCAGTATTTT
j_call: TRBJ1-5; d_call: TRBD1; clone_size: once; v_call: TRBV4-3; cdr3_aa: CASSQDGTGEYQPQHF; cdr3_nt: TGCGCCAGCAGCCAAGATGGGACAGGGGAATATCAGCCCCAGCATTTT
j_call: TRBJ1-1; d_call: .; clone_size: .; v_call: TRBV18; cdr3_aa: CASSPVGANTEAFF; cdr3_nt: TGTGCCAGCTCACCTGTAGGGGCGAACACTGAAGCTTTCTTT
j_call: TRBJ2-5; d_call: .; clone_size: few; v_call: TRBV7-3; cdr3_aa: CASSRDGEETQYF; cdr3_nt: TGTGCCAGCAGCCGAGACGGGGAAGAGACCCAGTACTTC
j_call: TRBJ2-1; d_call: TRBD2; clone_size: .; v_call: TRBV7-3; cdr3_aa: CASSRIDAPRGLAGAYNEQFF; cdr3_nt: TGTGCCAGCAGCCGAATAGATGCCCCAAGGGGACTAGCGGGGGCATACAATGAGCAGTTCTTC
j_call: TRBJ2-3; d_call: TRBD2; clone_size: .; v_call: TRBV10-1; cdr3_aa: CASSTSVSNTDTQYF; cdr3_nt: TGCGCCAGCAGTACTAGCGTTAGCAATACAGATACGCAGTATTTT
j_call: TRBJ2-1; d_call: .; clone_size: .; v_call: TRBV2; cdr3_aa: CASSVSGAYRNEQFF; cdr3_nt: TGTGCCAGCAGTGTTTCAGGGGCCTACAGGAATGAGCAGTTCTTC
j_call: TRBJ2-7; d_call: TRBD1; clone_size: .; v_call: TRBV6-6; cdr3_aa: CASSYPSGQHYF; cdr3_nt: TGTGCCAGCAGTTACCCTTCGGGACAGCACTACTTC
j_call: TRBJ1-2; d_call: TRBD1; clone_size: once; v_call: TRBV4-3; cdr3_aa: CASSQGALGQAVAGYTF; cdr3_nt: TGCGCCAGCAGCCAAGGAGCCCTGGGACAGGCGGTAGCTGGCTACACCTTC
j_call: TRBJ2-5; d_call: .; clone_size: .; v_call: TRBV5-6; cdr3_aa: CASSPDSQETQYF; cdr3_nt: TGTGCCAGCAGCCCGGACTCCCAAGAGACCCAGTACTTC
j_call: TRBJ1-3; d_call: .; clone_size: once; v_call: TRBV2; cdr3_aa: CASSAPSSGNTIYF; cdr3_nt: TGTGCCAGCAGTGCCCCGAGCTCTGGAAACACCATATATTTT
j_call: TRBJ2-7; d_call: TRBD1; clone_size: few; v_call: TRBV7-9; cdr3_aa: CASSFYGSDRDYEQYF; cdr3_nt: TGTGCCAGCAGTTTCTATGGTTCGGACAGGGACTACGAGCAGTACTTC
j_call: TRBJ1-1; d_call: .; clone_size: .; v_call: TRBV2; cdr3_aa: CASRDTGSGTEAFF; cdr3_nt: TGTGCCAGCAGAGACACAGGGTCGGGCACTGAAGCTTTCTTT
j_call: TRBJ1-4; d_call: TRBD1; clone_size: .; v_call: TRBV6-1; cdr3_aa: CASLSQGAVGKLFF; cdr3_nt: TGTGCCAGCTTATCCCAGGGGGCTGTTGGAAAACTGTTTTTT
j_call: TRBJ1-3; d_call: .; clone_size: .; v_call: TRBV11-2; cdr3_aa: CASSLAQGQPRF; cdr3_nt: TGTGCCAGCAGCTTAGCCCAAGGACAGCCCAGGTTT
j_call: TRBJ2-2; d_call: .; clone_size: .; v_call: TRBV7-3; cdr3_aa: CASSLSVNTGELFF; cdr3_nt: TGTGCCAGCAGCTTAAGCGTTAACACCGGGGAGCTGTTTTTT
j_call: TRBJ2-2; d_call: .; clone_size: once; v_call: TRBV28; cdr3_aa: CASSFRGRGTGELFF; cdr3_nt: TGTGCCAGCAGTTTCAGGGGAAGGGGGACCGGGGAGCTGTTTTTT
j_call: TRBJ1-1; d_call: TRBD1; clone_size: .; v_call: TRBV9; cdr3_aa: CASSVQGGSNTEAFF; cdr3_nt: TGTGCCAGCAGCGTCCAGGGGGGATCGAACACTGAAGCTTTCTTT
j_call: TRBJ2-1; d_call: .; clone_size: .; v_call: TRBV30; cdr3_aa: CAWSVWTRLNEQFF; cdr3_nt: TGTGCCTGGAGTGTTTGGACACGACTCAATGAGCAGTTCTTC
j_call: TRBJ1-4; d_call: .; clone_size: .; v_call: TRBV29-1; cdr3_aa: CSVVRDSNEKLFF; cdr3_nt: TGCAGCGTTGTTCGAGACAGCAATGAAAAACTGTTTTTT
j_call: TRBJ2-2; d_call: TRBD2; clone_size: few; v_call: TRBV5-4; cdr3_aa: CASSSYGLAATGELFF; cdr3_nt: TGTGCCAGCAGCTCCTACGGACTAGCGGCGACCGGGGAGCTGTTTTTT
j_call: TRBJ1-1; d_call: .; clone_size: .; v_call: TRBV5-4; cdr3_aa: CASSKWWGGPWEGTEAFF; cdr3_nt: TGTGCCAGCAGCAAATGGTGGGGGGGCCCTTGGGAAGGCACTGAAGCTTTCTTT
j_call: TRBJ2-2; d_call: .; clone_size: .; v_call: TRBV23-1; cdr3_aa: CASSQKMGATNTGELFF; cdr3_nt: TGCGCCAGCAGCCAAAAAATGGGGGCAACGAACACCGGGGAGCTGTTTTTT
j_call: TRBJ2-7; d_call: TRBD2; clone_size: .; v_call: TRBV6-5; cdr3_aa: CASTPRGGTSYEQYF; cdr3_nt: TGTGCCAGCACCCCCCGGGGGGGGACCTCCTACGAGCAGTACTTC
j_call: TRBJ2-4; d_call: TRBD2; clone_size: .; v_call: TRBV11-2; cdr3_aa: CASSPSGGWNIQYF; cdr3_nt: TGTGCCAGCAGTCCGAGCGGGGGGTGGAACATTCAGTACTTC
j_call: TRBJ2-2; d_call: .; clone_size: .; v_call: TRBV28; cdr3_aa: CASSLIAGELFF; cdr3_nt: TGTGCCAGCAGTTTAATCGCCGGGGAGCTGTTTTTT
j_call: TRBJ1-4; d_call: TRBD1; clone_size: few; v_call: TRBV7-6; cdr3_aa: CASSSRTGGDEKLFF; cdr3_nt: TGTGCCAGCAGCTCAAGGACAGGGGGCGATGAAAAACTGTTTTTT
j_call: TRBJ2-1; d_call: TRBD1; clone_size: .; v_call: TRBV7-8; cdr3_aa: CASTLDRASYNEQFF; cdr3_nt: TGTGCCAGCACCTTGGACAGGGCTTCCTACAATGAGCAGTTCTTC
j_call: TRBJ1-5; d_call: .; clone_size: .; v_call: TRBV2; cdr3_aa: CASKEVTETQHF; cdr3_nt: TGTGCCAGCAAGGAGGTAACGGAGACCCAGCATTTT